Listed below are T cell receptor beta chains from one sample, sequenced in a study of blood T cell repertoires in COVID-19. The table came from immunoSEQ multiplex PCR; TCRdb's copy has only in-frame clones and leaves some out. This sample yields over 150,000 clones, of which more than 70% are seen a single time; 18% belongs to the top ten. The source material was peripheral blood. These receptors all stem from a man aged 45-65 years with COVID-19, enrolled during active disease. Both conserved end residues are part of each CDR3. Fields, in order: J gene, D gene, V gene, clone size, CDR3 protein, CDR3 DNA. A D gene is named only where the DNA matches it firmly. Clone size is not always given. Where it is, it says once, few, many or a class for expanded clones.

>TRBJ2-5|.|TRBV5-4|.
CASSLVSGGARQETQYF
TGTGCCAGCAGCTTGGTTAGTGGGGGGGCTCGACAAGAGACCCAGTACTTC
>TRBJ2-7|.|TRBV20-1|.
CSASREPEQYF
TGCAGTGCTAGTCGGGAACCCGAGCAGTACTTC
>TRBJ2-7|TRBD1|TRBV5-1|.
CASSLGTGVYEQYF
TGCGCCAGCAGCTTGGGGACAGGGGTCTACGAGCAGTACTTC
>TRBJ2-1|.|TRBV9|.
CASSRGSDYNEQFF
TGTGCCAGCTCCCGGGGTAGCGACTACAATGAGCAGTTCTTC
>TRBJ1-6|.|TRBV7-2|.
CASSLGHTNSPLHF
TGTGCCAGCAGCTTAGGCCACACTAATTCACCCCTCCACTTT
>TRBJ2-1|TRBD1|TRBV9|.
CASSTLGTGANEQFF
TGTGCCAGCAGCACCCTCGGGACAGGAGCCAATGAGCAGTTCTTC
>TRBJ2-7|TRBD2|TRBV27|.
CASSSGLAGAGEQYF
TGTGCCAGCAGTTCGGGACTAGCGGGAGCGGGTGAGCAGTACTTC
>TRBJ1-1|.|TRBV5-8|.
CASSLGRLRTEAFF
TGTGCCAGCAGCTTGGGGCGGCTTCGCACTGAAGCTTTCTTT
>TRBJ2-2|TRBD2|TRBV7-2|.
CASSFLGLAARNTGELFF
TGTGCCAGCAGCTTTCTGGGACTAGCGGCCCGTAACACCGGGGAGCTGTTTTTT
>TRBJ2-7|TRBD2|TRBV5-5|.
CASSLRGLAGSAGYEQYF
TGTGCCAGCAGCTTGCGAGGACTAGCGGGGAGTGCGGGCTACGAGCAGTACTTC
>TRBJ2-3|TRBD2|TRBV5-1|few
CASSLAMTSGDSTDTQYF
TGCGCCAGCAGCTTGGCCATGACTAGCGGGGACTCCACAGATACGCAGTATTTT
>TRBJ1-1|TRBD1|TRBV14|.
CASSFRTGGHTEAFF
TGTGCCAGCAGCTTTCGGACAGGGGGCCACACTGAAGCTTTCTTT
>TRBJ2-2|TRBD1|TRBV9|.
CASSYGGQASRTGELFF
TGTGCCAGCAGCTACGGAGGACAGGCCTCGAGGACCGGGGAGCTGTTTTTT
>TRBJ2-3|TRBD2|TRBV19|.
CASSIRAGAYTDTQYF
TGTGCCAGTAGTATTCGAGCGGGAGCCTACACAGATACGCAGTATTTT
>TRBJ2-7|TRBD2|TRBV2|.
CASSELRRGAYEQYF
TGTGCCAGCAGTGAACTTCGGCGGGGGGCCTACGAGCAGTACTTC
>TRBJ1-2|TRBD1|TRBV6-5|.
CASSLMDRGHGYTF
TGTGCCAGCAGTTTGATGGACAGGGGGCATGGCTACACCTTC
>TRBJ2-1|.|TRBV3-1/TRBV3-2|.
CASSQVRVAGLDNEQFF
TGTGCCAGCAGCCAAGTTCGGGTGGCGGGCCTAGACAATGAGCAGTTCTTC
>TRBJ1-4|.|TRBV5-1|.
CASSLSGATNEKLFF
TGCGCCAGCAGCTTGTCAGGTGCAACTAATGAAAAACTGTTTTTT
>TRBJ1-1|TRBD1|TRBV28|.
CASSNPTGVEAFF
TGTGCCAGCAGTAACCCGACAGGGGTTGAAGCTTTCTTT
>TRBJ2-1|TRBD2|TRBV6-5|.
CASSYTSGRINEQFF
TGTGCCAGCAGTTACACTAGCGGGAGGATTAATGAGCAGTTCTTC
>TRBJ2-1|.|TRBV9|.
CASSVDPRGYSYNEQFF
TGTGCCAGCAGCGTAGACCCCAGAGGATACTCCTACAATGAGCAGTTCTTC
>TRBJ2-7|.|TRBV6-2/TRBV6-3|once
CASSSQTGTYEQYF
TGTGCCAGCAGTTCCCAAACAGGGACCTACGAGCAGTACTTC
>TRBJ2-1|TRBD2|TRBV11-2|.
CASSPRGLTGGDEQFF
TGTGCCAGCAGCCCGCGCGGACTAACGGGGGGGGATGAGCAGTTCTTC
>TRBJ1-2|.|TRBV19|.
CASSIPGWDYGYTF
TGTGCCAGTAGTATACCAGGGTGGGACTATGGCTACACCTTC
>TRBJ2-1|TRBD1|TRBV7-9|.
CASSLGSGQGWYNEQFF
TGTGCCAGCAGCTTAGGATCTGGACAGGGATGGTACAATGAGCAGTTCTTC
>TRBJ2-5|TRBD2|TRBV5-6|.
CASSYLRRGSETQYF
TGTGCCAGCAGCTACCTCCGGCGGGGGTCCGAGACCCAGTACTTC
>TRBJ2-7|.|TRBV27|.
CASSLLARGLSPYEQYF
TGTGCCAGCAGTTTATTGGCTCGCGGACTCTCCCCCTACGAGCAGTACTTC
>TRBJ2-7|.|TRBV23-1|.
CASSLSGYEQYF
TGCGCCAGCAGTCTATCCGGGTACGAGCAGTACTTC
>TRBJ2-7|TRBD2|TRBV27|.
CASRGGTAGTSGTYEQYF
TGTGCCAGCAGGGGGGGGACAGCCGGGACTAGCGGGACCTACGAGCAGTACTTC
>TRBJ2-7|TRBD1|TRBV5-5|.
CASSSGQGAFYEQYF
TGTGCCAGCAGTTCCGGACAGGGGGCTTTCTACGAGCAGTACTTC
>TRBJ2-5|.|TRBV11-3|.
CASSLGRGEREETQYF
TGTGCCAGCAGCTTAGGGCGGGGTGAGCGAGAAGAGACCCAGTACTTC
>TRBJ2-5|TRBD2|TRBV9|.
CASSVGLAGGETQYF
TGTGCCAGCAGCGTAGGACTAGCGGGGGGGGAGACCCAGTACTTC
>TRBJ2-7|TRBD2|TRBV19|.
CASSNPGRYEQYF
TGTGCCAGTAGTAACCCCGGGAGGTACGAGCAGTACTTC
>TRBJ2-3|TRBD1|TRBV10-3|.
CAIRGQVTDTQYF
TGTGCCATCAGGGGACAGGTTACAGATACGCAGTATTTT
>TRBJ2-7|TRBD1|TRBV19|.
CASSIPEPGQGAYEQYF
TGTGCCAGTAGTATCCCTGAGCCGGGACAGGGGGCCTACGAGCAGTACTTC
>TRBJ1-4|.|TRBV5-4|.
CASSLRQGGTNEKLFF
TGTGCCAGCAGCTTGAGGCAGGGAGGAACTAATGAAAAACTGTTTTTT
>TRBJ2-1|.|TRBV5-1|.
CASSLVSGPTNEQFF
TGCGCCAGCAGCTTGGTAAGCGGACCTACGAATGAGCAGTTCTTC
>TRBJ1-3|.|TRBV14|.
CASSQSSFGNTIYF
TGTGCCAGCAGCCAGTCGTCTTTTGGAAACACCATATATTTT
>TRBJ2-3|TRBD2|TRBV19|.
CASRSSGGADTQYF
TGTGCCAGTAGATCTAGCGGGGGGGCAGATACGCAGTATTTT
>TRBJ2-2|.|TRBV19|.
CASSIVPQGELFF
TGTGCCAGTAGTATAGTTCCGCAGGGGGAGCTGTTTTTT
>TRBJ2-5|TRBD1|TRBV2|.
CASTFTGGQETQYF
TGTGCCAGCACATTCACAGGGGGCCAAGAGACCCAGTACTTC
>TRBJ2-7|TRBD1|TRBV30|.
CAWSPTGYEQYF
TGTGCCTGGAGCCCGACAGGGTACGAGCAGTACTTC
>TRBJ2-7|.|TRBV7-2|.
CASSLTSYEQYF
TGTGCCAGCAGCTTAACTAGCTACGAGCAGTACTTC
>TRBJ2-7|TRBD2|TRBV6-5|.
CASIPGRGSYEQYF
TGTGCCAGCATTCCCGGGAGGGGATCCTACGAGCAGTACTTC
>TRBJ2-6|.|TRBV28|.
CASSLHSSSGANVLTF
TGTGCCAGCAGTTTACATTCCAGCTCTGGGGCCAACGTCCTGACTTTC
>TRBJ1-5|.|TRBV5-6|.
CASSLAVSNQPQHF
TGTGCCAGCAGCTTGGCCGTCAGCAATCAGCCCCAGCATTTT
>TRBJ1-4|TRBD1|TRBV29-1|.
CSVEEGTGNEKLFF
TGCAGCGTTGAAGAAGGGACAGGGAATGAAAAACTGTTTTTT
>TRBJ1-5|TRBD1|TRBV28|.
CASSSLPGQDSNQPQHF
TGTGCCAGCAGTTCCCTACCAGGACAGGATAGCAATCAGCCCCAGCATTTT
>TRBJ1-2|TRBD1|TRBV19|.
CATGRKANYGYTF
TGTGCGACAGGGAGGAAGGCTAACTATGGCTACACCTTC
>TRBJ2-1|.|TRBV7-9|.
CASSPLGSSYNEQFF
TGTGCCAGCAGCCCACTAGGGAGCTCCTACAATGAGCAGTTCTTC
>TRBJ1-2|TRBD1|TRBV6-5|.
CASRDRGPGGYTF
TGTGCCAGCAGAGACAGGGGGCCCGGTGGCTACACCTTC
>TRBJ1-1|TRBD1|TRBV30|.
CAGQGYTEAFF
TGTGCCGGACAGGGGTACACTGAAGCTTTCTTT
>TRBJ2-7|TRBD1|TRBV19|few
CASSDPGQGINEQYF
TGTGCCAGTAGCGACCCGGGACAGGGGATCAACGAGCAGTACTTC
>TRBJ2-7|.|TRBV15|.
CATSRDPTYEQYF
TGTGCCACCAGCAGAGATCCCACCTACGAGCAGTACTTC
>TRBJ2-1|TRBD1|TRBV6-1|.
CASSERGQGYEQFF
TGTGCCAGCAGTGAACGGGGACAGGGATATGAGCAGTTCTTC